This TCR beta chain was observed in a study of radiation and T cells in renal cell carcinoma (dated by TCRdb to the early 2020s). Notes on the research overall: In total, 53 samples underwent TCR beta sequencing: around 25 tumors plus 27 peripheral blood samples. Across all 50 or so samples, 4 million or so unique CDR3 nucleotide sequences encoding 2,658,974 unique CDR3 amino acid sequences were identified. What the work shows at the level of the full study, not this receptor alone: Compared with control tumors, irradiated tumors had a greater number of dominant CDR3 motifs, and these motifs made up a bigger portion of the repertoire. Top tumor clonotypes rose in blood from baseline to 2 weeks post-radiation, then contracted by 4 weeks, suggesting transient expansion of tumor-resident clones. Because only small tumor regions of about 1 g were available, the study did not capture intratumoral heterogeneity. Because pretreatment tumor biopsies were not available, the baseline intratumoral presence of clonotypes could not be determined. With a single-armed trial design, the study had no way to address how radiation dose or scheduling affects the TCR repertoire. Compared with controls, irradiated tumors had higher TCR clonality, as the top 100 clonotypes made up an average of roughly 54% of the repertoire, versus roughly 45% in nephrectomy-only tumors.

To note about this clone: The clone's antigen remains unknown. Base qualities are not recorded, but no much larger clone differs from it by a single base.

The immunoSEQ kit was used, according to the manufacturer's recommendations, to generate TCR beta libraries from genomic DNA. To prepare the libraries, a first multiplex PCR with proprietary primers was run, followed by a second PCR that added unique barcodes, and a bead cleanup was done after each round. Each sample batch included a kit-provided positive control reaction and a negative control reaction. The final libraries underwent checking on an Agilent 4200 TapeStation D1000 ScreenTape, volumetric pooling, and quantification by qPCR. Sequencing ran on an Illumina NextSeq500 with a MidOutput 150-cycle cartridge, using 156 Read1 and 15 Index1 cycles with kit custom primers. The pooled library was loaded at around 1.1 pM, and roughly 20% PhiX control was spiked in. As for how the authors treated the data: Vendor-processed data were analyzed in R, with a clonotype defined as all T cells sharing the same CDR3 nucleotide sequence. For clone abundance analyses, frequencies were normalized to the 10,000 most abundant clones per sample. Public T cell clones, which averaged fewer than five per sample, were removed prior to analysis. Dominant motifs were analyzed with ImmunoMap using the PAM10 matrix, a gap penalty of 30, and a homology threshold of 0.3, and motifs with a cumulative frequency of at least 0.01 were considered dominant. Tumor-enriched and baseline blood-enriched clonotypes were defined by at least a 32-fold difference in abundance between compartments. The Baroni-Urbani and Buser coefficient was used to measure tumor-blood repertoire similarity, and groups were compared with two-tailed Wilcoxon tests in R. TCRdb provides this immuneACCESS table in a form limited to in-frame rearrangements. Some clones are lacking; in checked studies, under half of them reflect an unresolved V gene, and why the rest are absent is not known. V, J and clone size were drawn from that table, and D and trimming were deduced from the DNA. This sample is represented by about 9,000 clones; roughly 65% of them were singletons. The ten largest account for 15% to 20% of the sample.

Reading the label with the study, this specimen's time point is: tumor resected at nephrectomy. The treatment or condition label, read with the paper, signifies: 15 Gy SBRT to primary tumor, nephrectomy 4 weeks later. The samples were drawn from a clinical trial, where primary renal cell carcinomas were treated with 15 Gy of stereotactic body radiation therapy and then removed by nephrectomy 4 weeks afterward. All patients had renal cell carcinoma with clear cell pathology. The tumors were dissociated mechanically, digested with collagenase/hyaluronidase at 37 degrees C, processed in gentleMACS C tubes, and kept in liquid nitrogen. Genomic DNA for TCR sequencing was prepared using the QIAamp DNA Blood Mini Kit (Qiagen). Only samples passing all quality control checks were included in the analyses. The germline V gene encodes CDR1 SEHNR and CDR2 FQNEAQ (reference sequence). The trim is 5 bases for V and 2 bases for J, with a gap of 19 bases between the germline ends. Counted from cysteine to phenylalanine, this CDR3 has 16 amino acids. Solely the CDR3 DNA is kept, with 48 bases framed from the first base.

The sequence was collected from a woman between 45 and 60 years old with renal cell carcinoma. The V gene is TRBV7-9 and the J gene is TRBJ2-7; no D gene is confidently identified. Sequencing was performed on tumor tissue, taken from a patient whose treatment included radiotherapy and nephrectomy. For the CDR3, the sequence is CASSPGSRTVTYEQYF. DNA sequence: TGTGCCAGCAGCCCCGGCTCGCGCACAGTTACCTACGAGCAGTACTTC.